This TCR beta chain was obtained from a study of CXCR3-negative and CXCR3-positive naive CD8 T cells. The study's findings and limits: CXCR3-positive naive cells had more hydrophobic TRB CDR3s than CXCR3-negative naive cells.

This CDR3 is built from 13 residues. Germline V gene lookup returns CDR1 SQVTM and CDR2 ANQGSEA. To note about this clonotype: Its antigen remains unidentified.

5' RACE with UMI labels generated the TRB cDNA libraries. TCRdb reprocessed the 5' RACE reads, with one entry per CDR3 protein and no DNA. Its clone listing holds about 150,000 distinct CDR3 sequences. This sequence was found in a human donor in good health. Some clones in this sample may be carry-over from other donors' samples. The rearrangement uses TRBV29-1 and TRBJ1-1. Sequenced: naive CXCR3+ CD8+ T cells from blood. Regarding subset: CD45RO-CCR7+CD27+CD95- naive CD8+ T cells expressing CXCR3 (TNR3+). The CDR3 sequence: CSVGRGRNTEAFF.